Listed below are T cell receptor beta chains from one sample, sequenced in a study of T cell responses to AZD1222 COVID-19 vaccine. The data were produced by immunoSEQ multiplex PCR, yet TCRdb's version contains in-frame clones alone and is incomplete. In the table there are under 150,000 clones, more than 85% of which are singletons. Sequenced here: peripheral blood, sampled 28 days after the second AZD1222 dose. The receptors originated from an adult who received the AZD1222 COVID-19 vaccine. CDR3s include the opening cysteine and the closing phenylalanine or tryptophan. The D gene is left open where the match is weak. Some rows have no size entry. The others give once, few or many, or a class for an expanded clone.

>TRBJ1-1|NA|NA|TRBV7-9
CASSLQGTMNTEAFF
TGTGCCAGCAGCTTACAGGGGACCATGAACACTGAAGCTTTCTTT
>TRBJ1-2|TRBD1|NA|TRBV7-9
CASSFTGEGYTF
TGTGCCAGCAGCTTTACAGGGGAGGGCTACACCTTC
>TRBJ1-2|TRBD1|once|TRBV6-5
CASSYSGQGGHGYTF
TGTGCCAGCAGTTACTCGGGACAGGGTGGCCATGGCTACACCTTC
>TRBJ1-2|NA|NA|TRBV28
CASKQGYNYGYTF
TGTGCCAGCAAGCAGGGATACAACTATGGCTACACCTTC
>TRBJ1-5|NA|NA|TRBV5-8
CASSLEREGQPQHF
TGTGCCAGCAGCTTGGAAAGGGAGGGTCAGCCCCAGCATTTT
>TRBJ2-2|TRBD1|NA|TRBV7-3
CASSLTDRGLNTGELFF
TGTGCCAGCAGCTTAACTGATAGGGGGCTAAACACCGGGGAGCTGTTTTTT
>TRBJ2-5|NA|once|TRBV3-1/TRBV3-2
CASSQDIQTPRETQYF
TGTGCCAGCAGCCAAGATATCCAAACCCCGCGCGAGACCCAGTACTTC
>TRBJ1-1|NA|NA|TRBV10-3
CAISEPQGGAQAFF
TGTGCCATCAGTGAGCCTCAGGGAGGCGCGCAAGCTTTCTTT
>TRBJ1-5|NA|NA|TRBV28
CASRSGPGSYQPQHF
TGTGCCAGCAGGTCGGGACCCGGGTCATATCAGCCCCAGCATTTT
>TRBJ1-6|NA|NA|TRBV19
CASSMVGANSPLHF
TGTGCCAGTAGTATGGTGGGAGCAAATTCACCCCTCCACTTT
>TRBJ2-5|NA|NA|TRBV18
CASSPGTGEAETQYF
TGTGCCAGCTCACCAGGAACAGGGGAGGCGGAGACCCAGTACTTC
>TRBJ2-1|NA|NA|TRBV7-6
CASSQQSPLIRGNEQFF
TGTGCCAGCAGCCAACAGAGCCCCCTGATCCGCGGGAATGAGCAGTTCTTC
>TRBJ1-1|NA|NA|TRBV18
CASSPPFAGGTEAFF
TGTGCCAGCTCACCACCGTTCGCCGGGGGCACTGAAGCTTTCTTT
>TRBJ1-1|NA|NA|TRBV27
CASSFHIETEAFF
TGTGCCAGCAGTTTTCACATAGAGACTGAAGCTTTCTTT
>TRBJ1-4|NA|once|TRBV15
CATSRDVREAGELFF
TGTGCCACCAGCAGAGATGTTCGAGAGGCAGGGGAGTTGTTTTTT
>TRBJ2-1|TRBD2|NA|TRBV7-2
CASSQGLAGGRNEQFF
TGTGCCAGCAGCCAGGGACTAGCGGGAGGTCGCAATGAGCAGTTCTTC
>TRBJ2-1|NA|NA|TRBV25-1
CASSHGVGNEQFF
TGTGCCAGCAGTCATGGGGTAGGCAATGAGCAGTTCTTC
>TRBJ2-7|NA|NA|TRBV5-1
CASSFRDGASYEQYF
TGCGCCAGCAGCTTTCGGGACGGAGCCTCCTACGAGCAGTACTTC
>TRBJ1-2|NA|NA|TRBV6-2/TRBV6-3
CASSYSDIYGYTF
TGTGCCAGCAGTTACTCGGACATCTATGGCTACACCTTC
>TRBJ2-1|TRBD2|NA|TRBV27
CASSLIPSGRYEQFF
TGTGCCAGCAGTTTGATACCAAGCGGGAGATATGAGCAGTTCTTC
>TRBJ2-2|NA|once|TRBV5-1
CASSFSGSNTGELFF
TGCGCCAGCAGCTTTAGCGGTTCGAACACCGGGGAGCTGTTTTTT
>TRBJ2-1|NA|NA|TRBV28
CASSLALPSNEQFF
TGTGCCAGCAGTTTAGCTCTTCCTTCCAATGAGCAGTTCTTC
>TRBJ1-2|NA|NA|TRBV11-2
CASSLVQVGGYTF
TGTGCCAGCAGCTTAGTACAGGTCGGAGGCTACACCTTC
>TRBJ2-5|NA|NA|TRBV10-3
CAISGREKETQYF
TGTGCCATCAGCGGCAGGGAGAAGGAGACCCAGTACTTC
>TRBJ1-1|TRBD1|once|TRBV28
CASRTGGRTEAFF
TGTGCCAGTAGGACAGGGGGCAGGACTGAAGCTTTCTTT
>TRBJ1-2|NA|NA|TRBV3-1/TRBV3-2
CASSQDRRYGYTF
TGTGCCAGCAGCCAAGATCGACGGTATGGCTACACCTTC
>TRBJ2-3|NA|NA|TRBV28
CASSSSRDTQYF
TGTGCCAGCAGTTCATCTAGGGATACGCAGTATTTT
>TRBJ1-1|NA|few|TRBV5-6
CASSLVGGNTEAFF
TGTGCCAGCAGCCTAGTGGGGGGGAACACTGAAGCTTTCTTT
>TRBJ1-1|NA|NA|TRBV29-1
CSVLKGDTEAFF
TGCAGCGTCCTCAAGGGGGACACTGAAGCTTTCTTT
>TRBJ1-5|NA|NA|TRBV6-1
CASSDSWQPQHF
TGTGCCAGCAGTGACAGTTGGCAGCCCCAGCATTTT
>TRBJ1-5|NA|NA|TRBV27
CASSLKGSNQPQHF
TGTGCCAGCAGTTTAAAGGGCAGCAATCAGCCCCAGCATTTT
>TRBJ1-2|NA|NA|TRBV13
CASSLDNYGYTF
TGTGCCAGCAGCTTAGACAACTATGGCTACACCTTC